This TCR beta chain was captured in a study of blood T cell repertoires in COVID-19 (dated by TCRdb to the early 2020s). About the study as a whole: The collaborator samples originated in the United States, Italy and Spain and spanned the acute and convalescent phases of COVID-19. The sample metadata nearly always contained a de-identified subject ID, COVID-19 status, age in years and sex. HLA class I and class II types, where available, came from metadata supplied by the sample provider rather than from assay-based typing. A freely available public database, intended as a resource for researchers studying the immune response to SARS-CoV-2, is where the repertoires were released. Deeply sampled blood TCRbeta repertoires from subjects exposed to, actively infected with, or recovered from COVID-19 were included in the dataset. Samples came from the ongoing ImmuneRACE study (first 160 participants) plus 1,254 subjects from 6 global collaborators. The material from the prospective study consisted of cDNA or gDNA derived from T cells, B-cell-depleted T cells, or PBMCs.

Broader findings and caveats from the paper: The amount of clinical and demographic metadata varied by source and participant and was provided uncurated.

Worth noting for this clone: Its target antigen remains unknown. It has no much larger one-base neighbor in the sample; base qualities were not kept.

TCRbeta CDR3 regions were amplified from genomic DNA by means of the immunoSEQ Assay, a bias-controlled multiplex PCR. Processing in the source paper ran as follows. The number of nucleated cells in each sample was estimated by amplification of reference gene primers within the assay. To quantify the absolute abundance of each unique TCRbeta CDR3 rearrangement, sequence reads were collapsed and filtered. For each sample, productive Simpson clonality was calculated by taking the square root of Simpson's diversity index across productive rearrangements. TCRdb obtained this table from immuneACCESS and retained in-frame rearrangements with V and J assigned. These tables miss some clones; where compared with another copy, unresolved V genes account for less than half of the shortfall, and the remainder is unexplained. That table gives V, J and clone size, and the DNA gave D and trimming. The sample includes about 170,000 clones, with around nine tenths observed a single time. Around 3.5% of the sample is in the top ten clones.

Collaborating institutions collected whole blood in K2EDTA tubes following their own protocols. Collaborator samples were shipped for TCRbeta analysis as frozen whole blood, isolated PBMCs, or DNA extracted from either sample type. For this chain, trimming is 6 bases at the V end and 5 bases at the J end, and the number of junction bases without a gene match is 15. From its cysteine to its phenylalanine, the CDR3 spans 16 amino acids. The DNA shown is the 48-base CDR3, in frame from base 1. Taken from the germline V gene, the CDR1 and CDR2 loops are MNHEY and SVGEGT. The clonotype was recovered from a man between 65 and 80 years old with acute or convalescent COVID-19. Sequencing was carried out using peripheral blood. The rearranged segments are TRBV6-2 or TRBV6-3 and TRBJ1-2, and TRBD1 matches 7 of the central bases. The bases are TGTGCCAGCAGCTCGAACCCGACAGGGTACCGGTATGGCTACACCTTC. Translation gives CASSSNPTGYRYGYTF.